The 28 T cell receptor beta chains below were found in one sample sequenced in a study of blood T cell repertoires in COVID-19 (dated by TCRdb to the early 2020s). The library was made by the immunoSEQ multiplex PCR assay. TCRdb re-hosts the immuneACCESS table, in-frame sequences only. Its copies lack some clones; in the studies checked, an unresolved V gene accounts for under half of them, and the cause for the rest is not known. The sample has under 400,000 clones on record, about 87% of them singletons. Approximately 1.9% of the sample is in the top ten clones. Material: PBMCs or T cells enriched from blood (not recorded which). These receptors were obtained from a man aged 40-49 years in a cohort exposed to, infected with or recovered from COVID-19 (not recorded which).

This clone has more than one count but fewer than ten. The rearrangement uses TRBV29-1 and TRBJ2-7; 12 bases map to TRBD2. The CDR3 loop spans 14 amino acids. V shed 4 bases and J 7 bases; nucleotides not matched to a gene: 8. Germline CDR1 reads SQVTM; CDR2 reads ANQGSEA. The CDR3 reads CSVARASGRGEQYF. The CDR3 DNA reads TGCAGCGTTGCCCGGGCTAGCGGGAGGGGGGAGCAGTACTTC.

The V call is TRBV2, the J call TRBJ1-1, with 7 nucleotides matching TRBD1. After removal of 6 bases from V and 5 bases from J, the junction contained 3 bases not matched to a gene. The CDR3 is 12 residues long. Germline V gene sequence: CDR1 SNHLY, CDR2 FYNNEI. The CDR3 protein is CASRLQGTEAFF. The DNA for the CDR3 is TGTGCCAGCAGATTACAGGGGACTGAAGCTTTCTTT. The whole variable domain, filled in from reference TRBV2 and TRBJ1-1, reads EPEVTQTPSHQVTQMGQEVILRCVPISNHLYFYWYRQILGQKVEFLVSFYNNEISEKSEIFDDQFSVERPDGSNFTLKIRSTKLEDSAMYFCASRLQGTEAFFGQGTRLTVV.

This chain uses TRBV18 with TRBJ1-5; D not certain. The V end lost 2 bases, the J end lost 6 bases, and 8 bases lay between the germline ends. The germline V gene has CDR1 KGHSH and CDR2 LQKENI. This CDR3 contains 13 residues. DNA for the CDR3: TGTGCCAGCTCACCATCACGGGGTCAGCCCCAGCATTTT. Translating gives CASSPSRGQPQHF.

J is TRBJ2-7 and V is TRBV30; D is possibly TRBD1 (7 bases). Deletions cut 0 bases from V and 13 bases from J, with 22 bases between. Germline V gives CDR1 GTSNPN, CDR2 SVGIG (reference sequence). This CDR3 region has 14 residues. In nucleotides, the CDR3 is TGTGCCTGGAGTGTACAGGTGGAGGGGGCCCTAAGATACTTC. This encodes CAWSVQVEGALRYF.

The chain recombines TRBV9 with TRBJ2-3; 7 bases match TRBD1. The CDR3 spans 16 residues. Germline V gene data show CDR1 as SGDLS and CDR2 as YYNGEE. J gave up 9 bases and V 0 bases, and 13 bases lay outside the gene matches. CDR3 residues: CASSVARHTGVGTQYF. CDR3 DNA: TGTGCCAGCAGCGTAGCGAGACACACAGGGGTGGGGACGCAGTATTTT.

This chain links TRBV6-5 with TRBJ1-2, with D possibly TRBD1 on 5 matching bases. Germline CDR1 reads MNHEY; CDR2 reads SVGAGI. The CDR3 extends over 13 amino acids. V was trimmed by 7 bases and J by 6 bases, leaving 15 bases between them. The CDR3 spells CASTYSKGNGYTF. The CDR3 region has the DNA TGTGCCAGCACCTACTCTAAGGGGAATGGCTACACCTTC.

The rearrangement uses TRBV6-5 and TRBJ1-6, with 7 bases aligning to TRBD1. The ends lost 5 bases at V and 4 bases at J; junction bases unmatched: 2. Germline V CDR1 and CDR2: MNHEY, SVGAGI. CDR3 length: 14 residues. CDR3 bases: TGTGCCAGCAGTCGGGACAGTTATAATTCACCCCTCCACTTT. This translates into CASSRDSYNSPLHF.

This chain connects TRBV27 to TRBJ1-5; D gene uncertain. This CDR3 is built from 13 residues. Germline lookup yields CDR1 MNHEY and CDR2 SMNVEV (reference sequence). V lost 4 bases and J 0 bases, leaving 4 bases between the germline ends. The DNA for the CDR3 is TGTGCCAGCAGTTCTAATAGCAATCAGCCCCAGCATTTT. Encoded protein: CASSSNSNQPQHF.

This chain joins TRBV27 and TRBJ1-2, with D hard to call. Germline CDR1 and CDR2: MNHEY and SMNVEV (reference sequence). The CDR3 consists of 13 residues. Trimming pared 3 bases from V and 6 bases from J, leaving 11 bases between. The CDR3 DNA reads as TGTGCCAGCAGTTTCTGGGGAGGGCATGGCTACACCTTC. As protein: CASSFWGGHGYTF.

This clone was seen only a few times. The rearrangement uses TRBV19 and TRBJ2-5; D perhaps matches TRBD2 (6 bases). From germline, CDR1 is LNHDA and CDR2 SQIVND (reference sequence). Trimming took off 5 bases at V and 4 bases at J, with 11 bases between the two ends. This CDR3 comprises 13 residues. The chain's CDR3 is CASSLRDSETQYF. In nucleotides, the CDR3 is TGTGCCAGTAGTCTCCGGGACTCAGAGACCCAGTACTTC. The full variable domain, in which reference TRBV19 and TRBJ2-5 provide the parts outside the CDR3, is DGGITQSPKYLFRKEGQNVTLSCEQNLNHDAMYWYRQDPGQGLRLIYYSQIVNDFQKGDIAEGYSVSREKKESFPLTVTSAQKNPTAFYLCASSLRDSETQYFGPGTRLLVL.

The gene calls are TRBV19 and TRBJ2-1; 7 bases match TRBD1. This CDR3 has 16 residues. The germline V gene encodes CDR1 LNHDA and CDR2 SQIVND (reference sequence). V shed 7 bases and J 5 bases; nucleotides not matched to a gene: 14. The CDR3 nucleotides read TGTGCCAGTACCCTGGGGATGGGGCAGGGGGACAATGAGCAGTTCTTC. As protein: CASTLGMGQGDNEQFF.

The chain is built from TRBV4-2 and TRBJ1-2; 7 nucleotides align to TRBD1. Germline V gene sequence: CDR1 LGHNA, CDR2 YNFKEQ. V lost 0 bases, J lost 2 bases, and 3 bases stayed unmatched. The CDR3 runs to 15 residues. The CDR3 region has the DNA TGTGCCAGCAGCCAAGATCCACAGGGGAACTATGGCTACACCTTC. This encodes CASSQDPQGNYGYTF.

The gene calls are TRBV20-1 and TRBJ1-1; D is ambiguous. V was pared by 3 bases and J by 1 base, with 12 bases between. The CDR3 has 14 residues. Per the germline V gene, CDR1 is DFQATT and CDR2 is SNEGSKA (reference sequence). CDR3 amino acids: CSASLGGPNTEAFF. The CDR3 DNA follows: TGCAGTGCTAGTTTGGGTGGGCCGAACACTGAAGCTTTCTTT.

The rearrangement uses TRBV11-3 and TRBJ2-2, with D unresolved. The germline CDR1 and CDR2 sequences are SGHNT and YENEEA. The CDR3 covers 14 residues. Trimming took 1 base from V and 6 from J, leaving 9 bases between them. The CDR3 sequence is CASSLAGSAGELFF. In DNA form, the CDR3 reads TGTGCCAGCAGCTTAGCCGGGTCGGCCGGGGAGCTGTTTTTT.

The V and J genes are TRBV27 and TRBJ2-1, with a tentative D call TRBD2 (6 bases). The CDR3 runs 15 residues. The germline V and J ends were trimmed by 10 bases and 0 bases, with 16 bases remaining between them. The germline V gene has CDR1 MNHEY and CDR2 SMNVEV (reference sequence). In DNA, the CDR3 is TGTGCCACCATCGGGATCGGGAGCTCCTACAATGAGCAGTTCTTC. Translated, it gives CATIGIGSSYNEQFF.

The chain uses TRBV5-1 and TRBJ2-2; possible D gene TRBD2, 6 bases. The CDR3 totals 14 residues. V was shortened by 6 bases and J by 2 bases, with 11 bases between the two germline ends. Germline loops: CDR1 SGHRS, CDR2 YFSETQ. The CDR3 reads CASTKAGNTGELFF. CDR3 bases: TGCGCCAGCACCAAAGCGGGCAACACCGGGGAGCTGTTTTTT. The complete variable domain, with remaining parts taken from reference TRBV5-1 and TRBJ2-2, reads KAGVTQTPRYLIKTRGQQVTLSCSPISGHRSVSWYQQTPGQGLQFLFEYFSETQRNKGNFPGRFSGRQFSNSRSEMNVSTLELGDSALYLCASTKAGNTGELFFGEGSRLTVL.

The rearrangement links TRBV18 to TRBJ1-4; D is possibly TRBD1 (6 bases). Trimming took 0 bases from V and 3 from J, leaving 8 bases between them. CDR1 is KGHSH, CDR2 LQKENI, per germline. This CDR3 spans 15 amino acids. In DNA, the CDR3 is TGTGCCAGCTCACCACCGGGACACCCTAATGAAAAACTGTTTTTT. Protein product: CASSPPGHPNEKLFF.

DNA of the CDR3: TGTGCCAGCAGCCAAGATCTAACTAGCGAATACTACGAGCAGTACTTC. It specifies CASSQDLTSEYYEQYF. The chain uses TRBV3-1 (or the pseudogene TRBV3-2) and TRBJ2-7; 7 bases are a match to TRBD2. CDR3 size: 16 residues. Germline CDR1 and CDR2: LGHDT and YNNKEL (reference sequence). With V trimmed by 0 bases and J by 3 bases, 8 bases remained unmatched.

This chain connects TRBV4-2 to TRBJ2-5; 13 nucleotides match TRBD2. Germline-derived CDR1 and CDR2 are LGHNA and YNFKEQ. This CDR3 spans 16 amino acids. Trimming removed 2 bases from V and 5 bases from J; junction bases left unmatched: 5. CDR3 bases: TGTGCCAGCAGCCAAACACTAGCGGGAGGGCCGGAGACCCAGTACTTC. It encodes CASSQTLAGGPETQYF.

The chain employs TRBV7-6 and TRBJ2-7; D might be TRBD1 (6 bases). Germline V gene data show CDR1 as SGHVS and CDR2 as FNYEAQ. This CDR3 contains 15 residues. V lost 4 bases and J 0 bases, leaving 13 bases between the germline ends. Here the CDR3 DNA reads TGTGCCAGCAGCTCCCAGGGGATCGGCTCCTACGAGCAGTACTTC. Its translation is CASSSQGIGSYEQYF.

The chain couples TRBV7-8 to TRBJ2-1; D is perhaps TRBD1 (5 bases). The CDR3 runs to 16 residues. The germline V gene encodes CDR1 SGHVS and CDR2 FQNEAQ. V was clipped by 2 bases and J by 7 bases, with 18 bases between them. The CDR3 DNA sequence: TGTGCCAGCAGCTTATTGCCGGGCCAAGGGGAAAATGAGCAGTTCTTC. Protein: CASSLLPGQGENEQFF.

The chain employs TRBV13 and TRBJ2-3; perhaps TRBD2 as D (6 bases). The length of the CDR3 is 14 residues. Germline V gene data show CDR1 as PRHDT and CDR2 as FYEKMQ (reference sequence). Trimming stripped 5 bases from V and 6 bases from J, with 15 bases between. CDR3 in DNA: TGTGCCAGCAGCGTGGGACTCGCACCCGATACGCAGTATTTT. It translates to CASSVGLAPDTQYF. Full variable domain (rest looked up from reference TRBV13 and TRBJ2-3): AAGVIQSPRHLIKEKRETATLKCYPIPRHDTVYWYQQGPGQDPQFLISFYEKMQSDKGSIPDRFSAQQFSDYHSELNMSSLELGDSALYFCASSVGLAPDTQYFGPGTRLTVL.

This chain joins TRBV4-2 and TRBJ2-1; 9 bases line up with TRBD2. In germline, CDR1 is LGHNA, CDR2 YNFKEQ. J was trimmed by 4 bases and V by 3 bases; bases with no gene match: 7. CDR3 length: 16 residues. In nucleotides, the CDR3 is TGTGCCAGCAGCCATACCGTAGCGGGAGAGTACAATGAGCAGTTCTTC. It codes for CASSHTVAGEYNEQFF.

J is TRBJ2-7 and V is TRBV24-1, with 11 bases fitting TRBD1. CDR1 and CDR2 from the germline V gene are KGHDR and SFDVKD. The CDR3 length is 16 residues. The junction had 6 bases not matched to a gene; V was cut back by 3 bases and J by 3 bases. The CDR3 region is CATSDPKGTGGYEQYF. CDR3 in DNA: TGTGCCACCAGTGATCCGAAGGGGACAGGGGGCTACGAGCAGTACTTC.

V gene TRBV5-1 combines with J gene TRBJ2-1, with 8 bases matching TRBD2. The CDR3 has 15 residues. CDR1 is SGHRS and CDR2 is YFSETQ in the germline V gene. V was clipped by 2 bases and J by 1 base; unmatched bases: 2. CDR3 in amino acids: CASSFTSGSYNEQFF. In DNA, the CDR3 is TGCGCCAGCAGCTTTACTAGCGGATCCTACAATGAGCAGTTCTTC. Full variable domain (missing parts from reference TRBV5-1 and TRBJ2-1): KAGVTQTPRYLIKTRGQQVTLSCSPISGHRSVSWYQQTPGQGLQFLFEYFSETQRNKGNFPGRFSGRQFSNSRSEMNVSTLELGDSALYLCASSFTSGSYNEQFFGPGTRLTVL.

V gene TRBV5-1 combines with J gene TRBJ2-3, with 7 positions matching TRBD2. This CDR3 has 16 amino acids. Germline values: CDR1 SGHRS, CDR2 YFSETQ. The V segment lost 2 bases and the J segment 2 bases; nucleotides outside the gene matches: 8. CDR3 region: CASSFGGSGDTDTQYF. CDR3 nucleotide sequence: TGCGCCAGCAGCTTCGGCGGGAGCGGGGACACAGATACGCAGTATTTT.

This clone was picked up a small number of times. The CDR3 DNA is TGTGCCATCAGTGCCACCGCCGGGACAACCTACAATGAGCAGTTCTTC. This translates into CAISATAGTTYNEQFF. The V and J genes are TRBV10-3 and TRBJ2-1; D might be TRBD1 (6 bases). The CDR3 spans 16 residues. Trimming took 4 bases from V and 2 from J, leaving 15 bases between them. CDR1 and CDR2 from the germline V gene are ENHRY and SYGVKD.

This chain links TRBV5-1 with TRBJ1-4; D remains ambiguous. Germline CDR1 and CDR2: SGHRS and YFSETQ. CDR3 size: 15 residues. V was cut by 5 bases and J by 0 bases, with 11 bases left in between. As DNA, the CDR3 is TGCGCCAGCAGTAACCCCGGAGCAACTAATGAAAAACTGTTTTTT. Protein: CASSNPGATNEKLFF.